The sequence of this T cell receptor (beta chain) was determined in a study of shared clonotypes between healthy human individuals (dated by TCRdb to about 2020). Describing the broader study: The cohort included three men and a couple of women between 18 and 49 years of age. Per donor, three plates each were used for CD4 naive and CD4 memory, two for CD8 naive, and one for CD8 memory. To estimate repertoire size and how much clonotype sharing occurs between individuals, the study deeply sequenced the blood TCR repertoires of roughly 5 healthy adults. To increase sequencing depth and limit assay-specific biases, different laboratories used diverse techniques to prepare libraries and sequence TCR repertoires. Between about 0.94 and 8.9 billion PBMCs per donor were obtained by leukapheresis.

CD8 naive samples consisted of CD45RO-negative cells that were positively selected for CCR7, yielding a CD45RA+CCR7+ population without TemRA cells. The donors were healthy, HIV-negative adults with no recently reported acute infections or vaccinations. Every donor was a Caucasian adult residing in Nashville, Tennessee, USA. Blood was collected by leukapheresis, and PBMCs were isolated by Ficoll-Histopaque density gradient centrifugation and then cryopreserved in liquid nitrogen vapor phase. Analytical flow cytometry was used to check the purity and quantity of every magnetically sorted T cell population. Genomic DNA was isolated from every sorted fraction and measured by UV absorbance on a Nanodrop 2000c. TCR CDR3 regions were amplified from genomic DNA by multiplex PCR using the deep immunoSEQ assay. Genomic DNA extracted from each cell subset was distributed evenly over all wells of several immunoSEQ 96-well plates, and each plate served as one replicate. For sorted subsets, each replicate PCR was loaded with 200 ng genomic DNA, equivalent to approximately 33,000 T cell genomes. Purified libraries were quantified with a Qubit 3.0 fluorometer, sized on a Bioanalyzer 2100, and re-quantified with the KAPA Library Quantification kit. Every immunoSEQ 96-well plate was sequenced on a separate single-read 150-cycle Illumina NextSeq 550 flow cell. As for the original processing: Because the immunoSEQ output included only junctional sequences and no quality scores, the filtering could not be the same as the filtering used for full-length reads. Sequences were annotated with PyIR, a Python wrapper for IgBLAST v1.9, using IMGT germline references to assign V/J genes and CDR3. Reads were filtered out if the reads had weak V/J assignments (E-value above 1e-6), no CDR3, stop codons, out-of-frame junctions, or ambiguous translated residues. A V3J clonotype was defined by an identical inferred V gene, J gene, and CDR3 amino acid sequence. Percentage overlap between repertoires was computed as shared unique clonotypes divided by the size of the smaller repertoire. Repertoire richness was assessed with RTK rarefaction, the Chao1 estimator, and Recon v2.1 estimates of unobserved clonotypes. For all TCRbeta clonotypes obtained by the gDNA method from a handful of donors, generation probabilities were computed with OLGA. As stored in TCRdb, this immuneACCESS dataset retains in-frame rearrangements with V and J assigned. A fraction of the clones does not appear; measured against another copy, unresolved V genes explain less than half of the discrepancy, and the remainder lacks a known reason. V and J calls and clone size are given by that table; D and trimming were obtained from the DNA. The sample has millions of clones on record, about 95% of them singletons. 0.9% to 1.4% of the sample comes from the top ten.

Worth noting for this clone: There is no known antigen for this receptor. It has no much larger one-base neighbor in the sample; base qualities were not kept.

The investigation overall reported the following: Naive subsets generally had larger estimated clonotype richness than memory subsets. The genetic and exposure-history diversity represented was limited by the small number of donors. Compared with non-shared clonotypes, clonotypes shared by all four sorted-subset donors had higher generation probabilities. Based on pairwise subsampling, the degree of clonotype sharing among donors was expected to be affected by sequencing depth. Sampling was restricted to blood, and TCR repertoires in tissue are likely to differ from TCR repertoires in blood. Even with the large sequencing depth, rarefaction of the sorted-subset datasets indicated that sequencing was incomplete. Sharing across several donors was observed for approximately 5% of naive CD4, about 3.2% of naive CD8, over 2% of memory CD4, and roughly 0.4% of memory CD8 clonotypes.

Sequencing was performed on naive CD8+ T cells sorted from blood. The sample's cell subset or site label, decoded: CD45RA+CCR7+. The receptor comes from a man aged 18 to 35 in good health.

The DNA sequence is given as TGTGCCAGCAGTTTCCAGGGGGCTAATGAAAAACTGTTTTTT. The translation is CASSFQGANEKLFF. Rearrangement joined TRBV6-4 to TRBJ1-4, and 7 junctional nucleotides match TRBD1. From a lookup of the germline V gene, CDR1 and CDR2 are MRHNA and SNTAGT. V is trimmed back by 5 bases and J by 3 bases, and the junction contains 3 bases that no gene match accounts for. The CDR3 numbers 14 residues from cysteine through phenylalanine. CDR3 DNA only is kept here, 42 bases in frame from base 1.